Sequencing of this TCR beta chain was carried out in a study of T cell responses to AZD1222 COVID-19 vaccine. Regarding the study as a whole: Nearly half of the spike-specific TCRs reportedly recognize variant regions that carry no mutations.

The assay was immunoSEQ multiplex PCR, and TCRdb's table has in-frame clones only and misses some. The data contain over 120,000 clones, about 86% of them singletons. Remarks on this clone: Its matching antigen is unknown.

V lost 1 base and J lost 0, with 6 bases in between. This CDR3 is 14 amino acids long. Germline CDR1 is LGHDT and CDR2 is YNNKEL (reference sequence). The material sequenced was peripheral blood, taken 28 days after the second AZD1222 dose. This TCR was sampled from an adult who received the AZD1222 COVID-19 vaccine. The chain employs TRBV3-1 (or the pseudogene TRBV3-2) and TRBJ1-1, with D unclear. This CDR3 reads CASSQGSLNTEAFF. For the CDR3, the DNA is TGTGCCAGCAGCCAAGGCAGCCTGAACACTGAAGCTTTCTTT.